This TCR beta chain comes out of a study of monozygotic twins with cystic fibrosis. The CDR3 totals 15 residues. In germline, CDR1 is SGHDT, CDR2 YYEEEE. With 3 bases removed from V and 2 bases from J, the gap between germline ends came to 11 bases. Overall study findings and caveats: V usage most resembled the co-twin in 13 of 16 pairs. Clonality was generally low (median roughly 0.01), higher in the most severe patients. No link emerged between shared CDR3 counts and age, concordance or severity. Monozygotic CF twin pairs shared significantly more nucleotide-identical clonotypes than unrelated CF individuals did.

Of note for this clone: Its target is not known.

Only in-frame clones appear in the TCRdb table, and some are missing; sequencing was by immunoSEQ multiplex PCR. The table has around 33,000 clones, under 90% seen once. The sequenced material came from blood. This rearrangement joins TRBV5-6 to TRBJ2-2; D might be TRBD2 (5 bases). This receptor was obtained from a girl aged 2-10 years with cystic fibrosis. As DNA, the CDR3 is TGTGCCAGCAGCTCCCTCGGGAAAAACACCGGGGAGCTGTTTTTT. Its protein is CASSSLGKNTGELFF.